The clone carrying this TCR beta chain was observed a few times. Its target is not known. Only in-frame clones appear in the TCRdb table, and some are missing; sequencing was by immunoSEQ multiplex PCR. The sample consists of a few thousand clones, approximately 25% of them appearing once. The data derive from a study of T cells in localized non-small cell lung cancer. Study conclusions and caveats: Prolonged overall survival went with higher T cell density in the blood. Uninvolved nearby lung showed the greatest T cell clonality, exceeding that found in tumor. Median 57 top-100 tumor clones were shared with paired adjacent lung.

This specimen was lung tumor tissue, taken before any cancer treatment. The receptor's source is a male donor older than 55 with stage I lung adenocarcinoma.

DNA of the CDR3: TGCGCCAGCAGCCAAGATGCTACTTTGGGGAACACCGGGGAGCTGTTTTTT. Protein sequence: CASSQDATLGNTGELFF. The chain has TRBV23-1 and TRBJ2-2; D unclear. TRBV23-1 is assigned to the ORF class and has an uncertain function. Trimming took off 6 bases at V and 1 base at J, with 18 bases between the two ends. This CDR3 region has 17 residues.